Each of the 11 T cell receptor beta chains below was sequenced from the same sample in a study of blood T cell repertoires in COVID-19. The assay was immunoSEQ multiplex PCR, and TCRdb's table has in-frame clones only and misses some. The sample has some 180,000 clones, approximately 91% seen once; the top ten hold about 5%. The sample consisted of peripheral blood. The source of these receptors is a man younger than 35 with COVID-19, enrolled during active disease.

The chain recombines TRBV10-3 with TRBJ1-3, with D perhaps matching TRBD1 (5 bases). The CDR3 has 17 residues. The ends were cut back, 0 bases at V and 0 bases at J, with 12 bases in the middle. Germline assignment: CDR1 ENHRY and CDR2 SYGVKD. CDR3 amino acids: CAISESKRGFSGNTIYF. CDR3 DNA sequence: TGTGCCATCAGTGAGTCGAAAAGGGGATTCTCTGGAAACACCATATATTTT.

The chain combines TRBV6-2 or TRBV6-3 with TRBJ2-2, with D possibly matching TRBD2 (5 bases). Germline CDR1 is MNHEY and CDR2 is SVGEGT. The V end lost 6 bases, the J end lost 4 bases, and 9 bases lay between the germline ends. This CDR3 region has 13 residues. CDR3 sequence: CASSLLGTGELFF. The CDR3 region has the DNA TGTGCCAGCAGCCTACTAGGCACCGGGGAGCTGTTTTTT.

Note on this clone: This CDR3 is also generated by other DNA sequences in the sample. The CDR3 is CATSGIAGETQYF. CDR3 nucleotides: TGTGCCACCAGCGGTATTGCCGGGGAGACCCAGTACTTC. This chain connects TRBV15 to TRBJ2-5; D uncertain. The germline gives CDR1 LNHNV, CDR2 YYDKDF (reference sequence). The CDR3 totals 13 residues. Trimming removed 5 bases at V and 5 bases at J, with 12 bases between.

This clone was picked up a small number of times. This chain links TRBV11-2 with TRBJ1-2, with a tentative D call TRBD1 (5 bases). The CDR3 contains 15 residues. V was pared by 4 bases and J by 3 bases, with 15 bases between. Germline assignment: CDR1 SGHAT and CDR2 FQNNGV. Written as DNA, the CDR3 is TGTGCCAGCAGCTCGGACCGCAGGGACTACTATGGCTACACCTTC. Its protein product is CASSSDRRDYYGYTF.

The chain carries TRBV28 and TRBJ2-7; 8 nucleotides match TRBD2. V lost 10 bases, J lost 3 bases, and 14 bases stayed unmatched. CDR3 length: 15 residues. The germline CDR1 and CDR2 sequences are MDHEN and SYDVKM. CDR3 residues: CATGHGGRPNYEQYF. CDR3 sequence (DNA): TGTGCCACCGGACATGGCGGGAGGCCTAACTACGAGCAGTACTTC.

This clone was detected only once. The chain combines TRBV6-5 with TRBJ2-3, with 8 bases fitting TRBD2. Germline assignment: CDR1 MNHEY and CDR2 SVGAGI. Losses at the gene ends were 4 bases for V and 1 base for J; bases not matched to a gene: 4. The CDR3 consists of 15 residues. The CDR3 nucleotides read TGTGCCAGCAGTTCGGCGGGAGGTGGCACAGATACGCAGTATTTT. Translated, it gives CASSSAGGGTDTQYF.

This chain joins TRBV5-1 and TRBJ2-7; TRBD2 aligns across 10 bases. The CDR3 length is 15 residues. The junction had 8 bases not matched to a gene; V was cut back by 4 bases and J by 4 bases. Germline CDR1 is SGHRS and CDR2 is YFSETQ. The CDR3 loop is CASSGASGRTYEQYF. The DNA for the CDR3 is TGCGCCAGCAGCGGGGCTAGCGGGAGAACTTACGAGCAGTACTTC.

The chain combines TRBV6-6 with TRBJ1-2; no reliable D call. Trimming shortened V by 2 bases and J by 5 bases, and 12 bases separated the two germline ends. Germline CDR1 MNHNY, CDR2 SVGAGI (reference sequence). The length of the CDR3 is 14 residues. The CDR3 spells CASSYMGPQYGYTF. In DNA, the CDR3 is TGTGCCAGCAGTTACATGGGCCCCCAATATGGCTACACCTTC.

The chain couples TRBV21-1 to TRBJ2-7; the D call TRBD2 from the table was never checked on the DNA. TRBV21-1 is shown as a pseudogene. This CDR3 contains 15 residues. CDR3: CASSTVPLGVYEQYF. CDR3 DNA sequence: TGTGCCAGCAGCACGGTGCCCCTAGGCGTCTACGAGCAGTACTTC.

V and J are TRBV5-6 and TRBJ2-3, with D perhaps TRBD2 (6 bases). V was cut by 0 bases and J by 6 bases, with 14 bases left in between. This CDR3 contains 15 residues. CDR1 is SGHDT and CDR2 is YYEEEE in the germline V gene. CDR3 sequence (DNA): TGTGCCAGCAGCTTGGGTGGAGGGGTTGGCGATACGCAGTATTTT. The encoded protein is CASSLGGGVGDTQYF.

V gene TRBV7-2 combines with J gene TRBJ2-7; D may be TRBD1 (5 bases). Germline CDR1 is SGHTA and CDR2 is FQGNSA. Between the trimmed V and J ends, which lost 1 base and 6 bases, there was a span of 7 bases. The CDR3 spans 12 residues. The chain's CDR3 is CASSLDRFEQYF. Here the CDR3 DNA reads TGTGCCAGCAGCTTAGACAGGTTCGAGCAGTACTTC.